The rows below give T cell receptor beta chains drawn from one sample of a study of post-analysis software for immune sequencing data. TCRdb reprocessed the PCR reads via MiXCR and lists one record per CDR3 protein. Here the sample spans about 430,000 distinct CDR3 sequences, about 40% being singletons. The sample comprised blood. The receptors shown here come from a girl aged 2-15 years with multiple sclerosis. Each CDR3 is given with its conserved first and last residue. The order of the fields is J gene, D gene, V gene, clone size, CDR3 DNA, CDR3 protein. D genes are given only for firm matches. Clone size is stated in some rows and not others, as once, few, many or a class when expanded.

j_call: TRBJ1-2; d_call: TRBD1; v_call: TRBV5-1; clone_size: few; cdr3_nt: TGCGCCAGCAGCTTGGGACAGGGGAATGCTAACTATGGCTACACCTTC; cdr3_aa: CASSLGQGNANYGYTF
j_call: TRBJ2-5; d_call: .; v_call: TRBV11-2; clone_size: .; cdr3_nt: TGTGCCAGCAGCTTAAGCCAGTACCCGTACCAAGAGACCCAGTACTTC; cdr3_aa: CASSLSQYPYQETQYF
j_call: TRBJ2-7; d_call: .; v_call: TRBV3-1; clone_size: many; cdr3_nt: TGTGCCAGCAGCCAAGAGCGGGGACCCTACGAGCAGTACTTC; cdr3_aa: CASSQERGPYEQYF
j_call: TRBJ2-6; d_call: .; v_call: TRBV20-1; clone_size: .; cdr3_nt: TGCAGTGCCCGAAACCAACTCCCCGGGGGCGCTGGGGCCAACGTCCTGACTTTC; cdr3_aa: CSARNQLPGGAGANVLTF
j_call: TRBJ2-1; d_call: TRBD2; v_call: TRBV7-2; clone_size: few; cdr3_nt: TGTGCCAGCAGCTTAGTAGGGAGGACTAGCGGGAGAGATCTGTTCTTC; cdr3_aa: CASSLVGRTSGRDLFF
j_call: TRBJ1-2; d_call: .; v_call: TRBV12-3/TRBV12-4; clone_size: .; cdr3_nt: TGTGCCAGCAGTTTACAACACCGAGACTATGGCTACACCTTC; cdr3_aa: CASSLQHRDYGYTF
j_call: TRBJ2-3; d_call: TRBD2; v_call: TRBV4-3; clone_size: .; cdr3_nt: TGCGCCAGCAGCCAAGACCAGCCAGGGAATAGCGGGAAATACACAGATACGCAGTATTTT; cdr3_aa: CASSQDQPGNSGKYTDTQYF
j_call: TRBJ2-1; d_call: TRBD2; v_call: TRBV5-1; clone_size: .; cdr3_nt: TGCGCCAGCAGCTTCACGTTATTAGCGGGAGAAGGGAATGAGCAGTTCTTC; cdr3_aa: CASSFTLLAGEGNEQFF
j_call: TRBJ1-1; d_call: .; v_call: TRBV9; clone_size: .; cdr3_nt: TGTGCCAGCAGCGTAGGCGGTCATATCAGGCGGGACACTGAAGCTTTCTTT; cdr3_aa: CASSVGGHIRRDTEAFF
j_call: TRBJ2-7; d_call: TRBD1; v_call: TRBV20-1; clone_size: .; cdr3_nt: TGCAGTGCGCCTCCGCAGGGGGCGGTCCGCGAGCAGTACTTC; cdr3_aa: CSAPPQGAVREQYF
j_call: TRBJ2-5; d_call: TRBD2; v_call: TRBV5-1; clone_size: .; cdr3_nt: TGCGCCAGCAGCTTGGCCCCCCCGACTAGCGGGGGGCAAGAGACCCAGTACTTC; cdr3_aa: CASSLAPPTSGGQETQYF
j_call: TRBJ2-1; d_call: TRBD1; v_call: TRBV4-1; clone_size: few; cdr3_nt: TGCGCCAGCTCCCGTACAGGGGCCGATGAGCAGTTCTTC; cdr3_aa: CASSRTGADEQFF
j_call: TRBJ2-3; d_call: TRBD2; v_call: TRBV7-9; clone_size: .; cdr3_nt: TGTGCCAGCAGACTAGCGGGGGGAGATACGCAGTATTTT; cdr3_aa: CASRLAGGDTQYF
j_call: TRBJ2-5; d_call: TRBD1; v_call: TRBV6-5; clone_size: .; cdr3_nt: TGTGCCAGCAGTTGGGCAGGGGGCCCGGAGACCCAGTACTTC; cdr3_aa: CASSWAGGPETQYF
j_call: TRBJ2-3; d_call: TRBD2; v_call: TRBV12-3/TRBV12-4; clone_size: .; cdr3_nt: TGTGCCAGCAGTTCCGGACTAGCGCCAGATACGCAGTATTTT; cdr3_aa: CASSSGLAPDTQYF
j_call: TRBJ2-5; d_call: .; v_call: TRBV6-5; clone_size: .; cdr3_nt: TGTGCCAGCAGTTACTCGAAGACGACCCAAGAGACCCAGTACTTC; cdr3_aa: CASSYSKTTQETQYF
j_call: TRBJ2-1; d_call: TRBD2; v_call: TRBV29-1; clone_size: few; cdr3_nt: TGCAGCGTCCTTAGCGGGAGTTTCTATGAGCAGTTCTTC; cdr3_aa: CSVLSGSFYEQFF
j_call: TRBJ1-4; d_call: .; v_call: TRBV7-6; clone_size: .; cdr3_nt: TGTGCCAGCAGCCAAAGGGGGTCTAATGAAAAACTGTTTTTT; cdr3_aa: CASSQRGSNEKLFF
j_call: TRBJ2-7; d_call: TRBD1; v_call: TRBV6-2/TRBV6-3; clone_size: few; cdr3_nt: TGTGCCAGCAGTTTAGGGGGCCCCGAGCAGTACTTC; cdr3_aa: CASSLGGPEQYF
j_call: TRBJ1-5; d_call: .; v_call: TRBV20-1; clone_size: .; cdr3_nt: TGCAGTGCCCTCGACAGGAATCAGCCCCAGCATTTT; cdr3_aa: CSALDRNQPQHF
j_call: TRBJ2-1; d_call: .; v_call: TRBV11-2; clone_size: .; cdr3_nt: TGTGCCAGCAGCTTAGCCTGGCGGGACAATGAGCAGTTCTTC; cdr3_aa: CASSLAWRDNEQFF
j_call: TRBJ1-5; d_call: TRBD1; v_call: TRBV6-2/TRBV6-3; clone_size: .; cdr3_nt: TGTGCCAGCAGTTATCCCCCTCTTGGACAGGGGGATATTGGCAATCAGCCCCAGCATTTT; cdr3_aa: CASSYPPLGQGDIGNQPQHF
j_call: TRBJ2-7; d_call: .; v_call: TRBV6-6; clone_size: .; cdr3_nt: TGTGCCAGCAGTTATCCCAGGGCGAACGAGCAGTACTTC; cdr3_aa: CASSYPRANEQYF
j_call: TRBJ2-1; d_call: TRBD1; v_call: TRBV29-1; clone_size: .; cdr3_nt: TGCAGCGTTGAGAACCGCCGGGACAGGGAGTTCTTC; cdr3_aa: CSVENRRDREFF
j_call: TRBJ2-7; d_call: .; v_call: TRBV27; clone_size: .; cdr3_nt: TGTGCCAGCAGTCCAACAGAGCAGCTCAGCTCCTACGAGCAGTACTTC; cdr3_aa: CASSPTEQLSSYEQYF